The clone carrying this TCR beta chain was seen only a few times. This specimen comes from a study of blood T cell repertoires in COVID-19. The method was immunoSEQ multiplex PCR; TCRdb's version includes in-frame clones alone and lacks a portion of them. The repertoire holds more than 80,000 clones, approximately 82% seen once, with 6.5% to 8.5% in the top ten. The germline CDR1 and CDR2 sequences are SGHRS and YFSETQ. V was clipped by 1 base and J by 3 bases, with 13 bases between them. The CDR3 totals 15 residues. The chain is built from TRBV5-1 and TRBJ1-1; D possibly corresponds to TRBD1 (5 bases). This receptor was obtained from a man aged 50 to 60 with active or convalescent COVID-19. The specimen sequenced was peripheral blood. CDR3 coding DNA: TGCGCCAGCAGCTTGTATGGCGGAGGGGACACTGAAGCTTTCTTT. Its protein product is CASSLYGGGDTEAFF.